Following are 23 T cell receptor beta chains from one sample sequenced in a study of cytomegalovirus exposure and HLA in healthy donors. The study ran its PCR with 60 Vbeta and 13 Jbeta primers. The repertoire was sequenced with immunoSEQ multiplex PCR; TCRdb's copy has only in-frame clones and lacks some. The repertoire table contains 95,000 to 110,000 clones. The sequencing sample was made of PBMCs. The receptors come from a man aged 35-49 years in good health and CMV-seronegative.

The V call is TRBV7-2, the J call TRBJ1-2; a possible D gene is TRBD1 (5 bases). Per germline, CDR1 SGHTA and CDR2 FQGNSA. This CDR3 region has 13 residues. V was trimmed by 1 base and J by 7 bases, leaving 10 bases between them. The DNA of the CDR3 is TGTGCCAGCAGCTTAGTGGGTGGGGCTGGCTACACCTTC. This translates into CASSLVGGAGYTF. Combining the CDR3 with reference TRBV7-2 and TRBJ1-2 gives the whole variable domain GAGVSQSPSNKVTEKGKDVELRCDPISGHTALYWYRQSLGQGLEFLIYFQGNSAPDKSGLPSDRFSAERTGGSVSTLTIQRTQQEDSAVYLCASSLVGGAGYTFGSGTRLTVV.

The rearrangement joins TRBV6-6 to TRBJ1-2; 8 positions match TRBD1. After removal of 5 bases from V and 2 bases from J, the junction contained 10 bases not matched to a gene. CDR1 MNHNY and CDR2 SVGAGI come from the germline V gene (reference sequence). The CDR3 has 16 residues. The CDR3 DNA reads as TGTGCCAGCAGTCCCTGGACAGGGAGGTCGAACTATGGCTACACCTTC. Translating gives CASSPWTGRSNYGYTF.

The chain employs TRBV6-6 and TRBJ2-1; weak D call: TRBD1 (6 bases). V lost 7 bases, J lost 3 bases, and 13 bases lay in between. This CDR3 is built from 14 residues. CDR1 and CDR2 from the germline V gene are MNHNY and SVGAGI (reference sequence). The CDR3 region is CASNNRVRYNEQFF. The CDR3 bases are TGTGCCAGCAACAACAGGGTACGCTACAATGAGCAGTTCTTC.

V usage is TRBV10-3 and J usage is TRBJ2-5, with 7 bases lining up with TRBD1. With V trimmed by 5 bases and J by 4 bases, 7 bases remained unmatched. This CDR3 has 14 amino acids. CDR1 and CDR2 from the germline V gene are ENHRY and SYGVKD. This CDR3 reads CAISFDRDGETQYF. The CDR3 nucleotides are TGTGCCATCAGTTTTGACAGGGACGGAGAGACCCAGTACTTC.

J is TRBJ1-2 and V is TRBV30, with 8 bases identical to TRBD1. Trimming at V came to 1 base and at J to 7 bases, leaving 2 bases not matched to a gene. CDR1 is GTSNPN, CDR2 SVGIG, per germline (reference sequence). The CDR3 spans 12 residues. The CDR3 sequence: CAWSDDRGGYTF. The CDR3 DNA reads as TGTGCCTGGAGTGACGACAGGGGTGGCTACACCTTC.

V and J are TRBV7-2 and TRBJ1-5; D gene uncertain. Germline loops: CDR1 SGHTA, CDR2 FQGNSA. The CDR3 length is 16 residues. V was cut by 1 base and J by 0 bases, with 10 bases left in between. The CDR3 here is CASSLGSTLSNQPQHF. CDR3 bases: TGTGCCAGCAGCTTAGGATCGACACTTAGCAATCAGCCCCAGCATTTT.

The chain uses TRBV19 and TRBJ2-7, with 8 bases identical to TRBD1. The CDR3 has 15 amino acids. In germline, CDR1 is LNHDA, CDR2 SQIVND (reference sequence). V shed 4 bases, J shed 6 bases, and the junction held 11 bases outside the gene matches. The CDR3, as DNA: TGTGCCAGTAGTACCCCAGGACAGGGCCGACGCGAGCAGTACTTC. Its protein is CASSTPGQGRREQYF.

This chain uses TRBV9 with TRBJ1-6, with unresolved D. The CDR3 totals 14 residues. Germline CDR1 SGDLS, CDR2 YYNGEE. V dropped 6 bases and J dropped 10 bases, with 17 bases sitting between them. The CDR3 protein is CASILIAHRSPLHF. CDR3 in DNA: TGTGCCAGCATCTTAATAGCCCACCGGTCACCCCTCCACTTT.

The chain couples TRBV19 to TRBJ2-7; D unclear. In germline, CDR1 is LNHDA, CDR2 SQIVND (reference sequence). This CDR3 comprises 17 residues. Trimming took off 6 bases at V and 2 bases at J, with 23 bases between the two ends. CDR3 DNA sequence: TGTGCCAGTAGCTATCGTGCGGCCAAATACTCCCCCTACGAGCAGTACTTC. Its protein is CASSYRAAKYSPYEQYF.

V is TRBV7-9 and J is TRBJ2-7; the match to TRBD1 covers 11 bases. Germline trimming cut 1 base from V and 0 bases from J; bases unmatched to any gene: 11. Per the germline V gene, CDR1 is SEHNR and CDR2 is FQNEAQ (reference sequence). The length of the CDR3 is 19 residues. The CDR3 region is CASSLEDRGLRGSSYEQYF. The DNA of the CDR3 is TGTGCCAGCAGCTTAGAGGACAGGGGGCTAAGGGGTAGCTCCTACGAGCAGTACTTC.

V is TRBV28 and J is TRBJ2-3; 9 nucleotides agree with TRBD1. This CDR3 contains 15 residues. V shed 5 bases and J 2 bases; nucleotides not matched to a gene: 5. CDR1 and CDR2 from the germline V gene are MDHEN and SYDVKM. CDR3 amino acids: CASSLGQGNTDTQYF. CDR3 DNA sequence: TGTGCCAGCAGTCTCGGACAGGGGAACACAGATACGCAGTATTTT.

The chain combines TRBV7-2 with TRBJ2-5, with a possible D match to TRBD1 (6 bases). Germline V gene data show CDR1 as SGHTA and CDR2 as FQGNSA. The ends were cut back, 5 bases at V and 2 bases at J, with 18 bases in the middle. The CDR3 length is 16 residues. CDR3 region: CASSTGHWGTQETQYF. In nucleotides, the CDR3 is TGTGCCAGCAGCACGGGACATTGGGGAACACAAGAGACCCAGTACTTC.

J is TRBJ1-3 and V is TRBV10-1, with D possibly matching TRBD1 (5 bases). Looked up from germline, CDR1 is WNHNN and CDR2 is SYGVQD (reference sequence). Deletions cut 0 bases from V and 4 bases from J, with 10 bases between. The CDR3 has 15 amino acids. The CDR3 DNA reads as TGCGCCAGCAGTGAGTCGTTAACAGGAGGAAACACCATATATTTT. This gives the protein CASSESLTGGNTIYF.

This sequence joins TRBV5-1 and TRBJ2-7; 12 bases fit TRBD2. The V gene's germline CDR1 is SGHRS and CDR2 YFSETQ. J was trimmed by 4 bases and V by 4 bases; bases with no gene match: 3. This CDR3 is built from 14 residues. CDR3 sequence (DNA): TGCGCCAGCAGCACCGGGACTAGCGGGTACGAGCAGTACTTC. Protein product: CASSTGTSGYEQYF.

The rearrangement joins TRBV18 to TRBJ1-2; the match to TRBD1 covers 9 bases. There are 15 residues in the CDR3. After removal of 5 bases from V and 3 bases from J, the junction contained 7 bases not matched to a gene. Germline values: CDR1 KGHSH, CDR2 LQKENI. CDR3 in amino acids: CASSSLDRGDYGYTF. DNA of the CDR3: TGTGCCAGCTCATCGTTAGACAGGGGGGACTATGGCTACACCTTC.

A remark on this clone: Other DNA variants within this sample encode the same CDR3. V usage is TRBV30 and J usage is TRBJ1-4; D remains unclear. V was clipped by 5 bases and J by 3 bases, with 7 bases between them. CDR3 length: 12 residues. In germline, CDR1 is GTSNPN, CDR2 SVGIG (reference sequence). In DNA, the CDR3 is TGTGCCTGGGGGCAATCTAATGAAAAACTGTTTTTT. This sequence encodes CAWGQSNEKLFF.

The chain is built from TRBV6-5 and TRBJ1-2; 9 bases fit TRBD1. The CDR3 sequence is 14 residues long. The V gene's germline CDR1 is MNHEY and CDR2 SVGAGI. V lost 7 bases, J lost 4 bases, and 7 bases stayed unmatched. The DNA of the CDR3 is TGTGCCAGCAAGACGGGACAGGGAATCTATGGCTACACCTTC. The encoded protein is CASKTGQGIYGYTF.

The chain uses TRBV7-2 and TRBJ1-2, with D maybe TRBD1 (6 bases). This CDR3 is built from 16 residues. Germline CDR1 SGHTA, CDR2 FQGNSA. The ends were cut back, 5 bases at V and 4 bases at J, with 20 bases in the middle. Written as DNA, the CDR3 is TGTGCCAGCAGCAATGCTTTGGGCAGGGGAACCTATGGCTACACCTTC. It specifies CASSNALGRGTYGYTF.

This chain connects TRBV4-2 to TRBJ2-3; TRBD2 matches 12 bases. V gave up 1 base and J gave up 4 bases; unmatched junction bases: 6. The germline CDR1 and CDR2 sequences are LGHNA and YNFKEQ. This CDR3 comprises 17 residues. The CDR3 DNA reads TGTGCCAGCAGCCAAGTCTCTAGCGGGGGGGCCCCAGATACGCAGTATTTT. This gives the protein CASSQVSSGGAPDTQYF.

The rearrangement links TRBV6-6 to TRBJ2-6; D may be TRBD1 (6 bases). The CDR3 has 16 residues. Looked up from germline, CDR1 is MNHNY and CDR2 is SVGAGI (reference sequence). V was trimmed by 7 bases and J by 3 bases, leaving 16 bases between them. For the CDR3, the DNA is TGTGCCAGCATTGCAGGGGTTGGGAATGGGGCCAACGTCCTGACTTTC. It specifies CASIAGVGNGANVLTF.

The chain joins TRBV19 to TRBJ1-3; a possible D gene is TRBD1 (6 bases). V lost 9 bases and J lost 0, with 21 bases in between. The germline V gene encodes CDR1 LNHDA and CDR2 SQIVND (reference sequence). The CDR3 consists of 17 residues. The CDR3 protein is CARIWGHPGISGNTIYF. CDR3 bases: TGTGCCAGAATATGGGGGCACCCAGGAATCTCTGGAAACACCATATATTTT.

J is TRBJ2-3 and V is TRBV7-2; 8 bases fit TRBD1. CDR3 size: 14 residues. The germline CDR1 and CDR2 sequences are SGHTA and FQGNSA. The V gene end was trimmed by 5 bases and the J gene end by 9 bases; junction bases not matched to a gene: 10. This CDR3 reads CASSPRVDRGTQYF. The CDR3, as DNA: TGTGCCAGCAGCCCGCGTGTCGACAGGGGAACGCAGTATTTT.

Written as DNA, the CDR3 is TGTGCCAGCAGTTACCAGGGTTTCTCTGGAAACACCATATATTTT. As protein: CASSYQGFSGNTIYF. V usage is TRBV27 and J usage is TRBJ1-3; TRBD1 is a possible D gene (5 bases). Germline CDR1 reads MNHEY; CDR2 reads SMNVEV (reference sequence). This CDR3 has 15 amino acids. Trimming removed 4 bases at V and 0 bases at J, with 10 bases between.